This T cell receptor beta chain was documented in a study of shared clonotypes between healthy human individuals. Across the whole study: Per-donor plates numbered three CD4 naive, three CD4 memory, two CD8 naive and one CD8 memory. Study results and limitations: Richness estimates generally favored naive over memory subsets. Blood was the only sampled material, and tissue repertoires likely differ. The study found about 5.1% of naive CD4 clonotypes shared across a few donors.

Germline loops: CDR1 MDHEN, CDR2 SYDVKM. This CDR3 has 14 residues. Trimming cost V 7 bases and J 7 bases, with 14 bases left between them. The assay was immunoSEQ multiplex PCR, and TCRdb's table has in-frame clones only and misses some. The profile shows around 1.1 million clones, 75% to 85% of them singletons. On this clone: Antigen specificity is unknown.

The chain joins TRBV28 to TRBJ1-6, with D possibly matching TRBD1 (6 bases). The material sequenced was memory CD4+ T cells from PBMCs. Subset indicated: CD45RA-negative fraction. This sequence originates from a man younger than 35 in good health. Some clones in this sample may be carry-over from other donors' samples. The CDR3 nucleotides read TGTGCCAGCATCGAGGTCGGGGGCAATTCACCCCTCCACTTT. This sequence encodes CASIEVGGNSPLHF.